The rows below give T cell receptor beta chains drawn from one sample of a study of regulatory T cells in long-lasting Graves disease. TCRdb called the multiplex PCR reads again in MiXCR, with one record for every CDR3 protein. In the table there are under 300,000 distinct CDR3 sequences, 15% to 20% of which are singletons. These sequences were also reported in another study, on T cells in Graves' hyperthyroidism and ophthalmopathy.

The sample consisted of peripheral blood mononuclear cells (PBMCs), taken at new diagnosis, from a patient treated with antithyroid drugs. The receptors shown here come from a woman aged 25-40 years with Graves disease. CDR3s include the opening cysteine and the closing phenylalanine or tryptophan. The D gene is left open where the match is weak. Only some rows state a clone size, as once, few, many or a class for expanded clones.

DNA: TGCAGTGCTCTACAGGGGCGAGATGGCTACACCTTC
CDR3: CSALQGRDGYTF
J: TRBJ1-2
V: TRBV20-1
D: TRBD1
size: .

DNA: TGTGCCAGCAGCTTAGTCGAACCCTCGGATGGCTACACCTTC
CDR3: CASSLVEPSDGYTF
J: TRBJ1-2
V: TRBV7-2
D: .
size: many

DNA: TGTGCCAGCAGTACCGGACAGGGGGGTCTGTCTGGCTACACCTTC
CDR3: CASSTGQGGLSGYTF
J: TRBJ1-2
V: TRBV6-2/TRBV6-3
D: TRBD1
size: many

DNA: TGTGCCAGCTCAGAGGACGGAATTAACAATGAGCAGTTCTTC
CDR3: CASSEDGINNEQFF
J: TRBJ2-1
V: TRBV6-1
D: .
size: many

DNA: TGTGCCAGCAGTGGTGACAGGGCGACTAATGAAAAACTGTTTTTT
CDR3: CASSGDRATNEKLFF
J: TRBJ1-4
V: TRBV27
D: TRBD1
size: .

DNA: TGTGCCAGCGGAAGCGAGTCCTCTGGGGCCAACGTCCTGACTTTC
CDR3: CASGSESSGANVLTF
J: TRBJ2-6
V: TRBV2
D: .
size: many

DNA: TGTGCCAGCAGCCGGACGCTGAGCTCCTACAATGAGCAGTTCTTC
CDR3: CASSRTLSSYNEQFF
J: TRBJ2-1
V: TRBV7-9
D: .
size: many

DNA: TGTGCCAGCAGCCGGACGACAGGGGTCCCGACCTACGAGCAGTACTTC
CDR3: CASSRTTGVPTYEQYF
J: TRBJ2-7
V: TRBV3-1
D: TRBD1
size: many

DNA: TGCAGCGTTGGTGACAGCCTTAATCAGCCCCAGCATTTT
CDR3: CSVGDSLNQPQHF
J: TRBJ1-5
V: TRBV29-1
D: .
size: many

DNA: TGCGCCAGCAGCCAGGTGGACAGGAACACTGAAGCTTTCTTT
CDR3: CASSQVDRNTEAFF
J: TRBJ1-1
V: TRBV4-1
D: .
size: many

DNA: TGTGCCAGCAGCGTAGACAGGAGCTCCTACGAGCAGTACTTC
CDR3: CASSVDRSSYEQYF
J: TRBJ2-7
V: TRBV7-6
D: .
size: .

DNA: TGTGCCAGCAGTTTTGAGGGCAATCAGCCCCAGCATTTT
CDR3: CASSFEGNQPQHF
J: TRBJ1-5
V: TRBV12-3/TRBV12-4
D: .
size: many

DNA: TGTGCCAGCAGCTTACCAACACACGGACAGAATGAAAAACTGTTTTTT
CDR3: CASSLPTHGQNEKLFF
J: TRBJ1-4
V: TRBV7-9
D: .
size: once

DNA: TGTGCCAGTAGTATACCGGGACGGGGCCTATTCGCTGGAAACACCATATATTTT
CDR3: CASSIPGRGLFAGNTIYF
J: TRBJ1-3
V: TRBV19
D: .
size: .

DNA: TGTGCCAGCAGCTCCGCCACTACAAGGAACTATGGCTACACCTTC
CDR3: CASSSATTRNYGYTF
J: TRBJ1-2
V: TRBV7-9
D: .
size: many

DNA: TGTGCCAGCAGGCTACTAGACAATGAGCAGTTCTTC
CDR3: CASRLLDNEQFF
J: TRBJ2-1
V: TRBV7-8
D: .
size: many

DNA: TGTGCCAGCAGCTTAGGTTTGGGGTACAATGAGCAGTTCTTC
CDR3: CASSLGLGYNEQFF
J: TRBJ2-1
V: TRBV7-2
D: .
size: many

DNA: TGTGCCAGCAGCTCCAGCCCGTGGAGGGGTAAGCGTGGGTACACTGAAGCTTTCTTT
CDR3: CASSSSPWRGKRGYTEAFF
J: TRBJ1-1
V: TRBV7-2
D: .
size: many

DNA: TGTGCCAGCAGCCATCAGAAGACCCAGTACTTC
CDR3: CASSHQKTQYF
J: TRBJ2-5
V: TRBV5-6
D: .
size: many

DNA: TGCGCCAGCAGCCCTGACAGGGCCACAGATACGCAGTATTTT
CDR3: CASSPDRATDTQYF
J: TRBJ2-3
V: TRBV10-1
D: TRBD1
size: many

DNA: TGTGCCAGCAGCGGGACAGGCCGGAGTTATGGCTACACCTTC
CDR3: CASSGTGRSYGYTF
J: TRBJ1-2
V: TRBV27
D: TRBD1
size: many

DNA: TGCAGTGCTAGCGGGACAGGGCGTGACAATCAGCCCCAGCATTTT
CDR3: CSASGTGRDNQPQHF
J: TRBJ1-5
V: TRBV20-1
D: TRBD1
size: many

DNA: TGCAGTGCTAGCCAACAAGGGACCCAGTACTTC
CDR3: CSASQQGTQYF
J: TRBJ2-5
V: TRBV20-1
D: .
size: many

DNA: TGTGCCAGCAGCTTGACAGGGCGAACCCCATATAGCAATCAGCCCCAGCATTTT
CDR3: CASSLTGRTPYSNQPQHF
J: TRBJ1-5
V: TRBV5-7
D: .
size: few

DNA: TGTGCCAGCAGTTTACTCGACGGATTCTATGGCTACACCTTC
CDR3: CASSLLDGFYGYTF
J: TRBJ1-2
V: TRBV28
D: .
size: many

DNA: TGTGCCAGTAGTAGGGGGACTAGCGGGTCAGATACGCAGTATTTT
CDR3: CASSRGTSGSDTQYF
J: TRBJ2-3
V: TRBV19
D: TRBD2
size: many

DNA: TGCAGTGCTAGAGCTTATCAGGGGGCCCCCTACAATGAGCAGTTCTTC
CDR3: CSARAYQGAPYNEQFF
J: TRBJ2-1
V: TRBV20-1
D: TRBD1
size: .

DNA: TGTGCCAGCAGTGACGGGCTAGCGGGGTTCTACGAGCAGTACTTC
CDR3: CASSDGLAGFYEQYF
J: TRBJ2-7
V: TRBV2
D: TRBD2
size: many

DNA: TGTGCCAGCAGCTTAGCGCAGAGGGGAAGCACGTATGGCTACACCTTC
CDR3: CASSLAQRGSTYGYTF
J: TRBJ1-2
V: TRBV7-8
D: .
size: many

DNA: TGCAGTGCCCCGGGGGGGCGTCGACAGGGGGCTTACGAGCAGTACTTC
CDR3: CSAPGGRRQGAYEQYF
J: TRBJ2-7
V: TRBV20-1
D: TRBD1
size: many

DNA: TGCAGCGTTGAAAGACAGGGGCCGAACACTGAAGCTTTCTTT
CDR3: CSVERQGPNTEAFF
J: TRBJ1-1
V: TRBV29-1
D: TRBD1
size: many

DNA: TGTGCCAGCAGTTTTTCCGCAGGGCCATTGGAGCCCCAGCATTTT
CDR3: CASSFSAGPLEPQHF
J: TRBJ1-5
V: TRBV27
D: .
size: .

DNA: TGTGCCAGCAGCTCTGTCAGCATGAACACTGAAGCTTTCTTT
CDR3: CASSSVSMNTEAFF
J: TRBJ1-1
V: TRBV5-1
D: .
size: many

DNA: TGTGCCAGCAGTTTTTTCGGGCGAGAGCAGTACTTC
CDR3: CASSFFGREQYF
J: TRBJ2-7
V: TRBV27
D: .
size: .

DNA: TGTGCCAGCAGCTCAGGAGGGAGCAATCAGCCCCAGCATTTT
CDR3: CASSSGGSNQPQHF
J: TRBJ1-5
V: TRBV9
D: .
size: many

DNA: TGTGCCAGCTCACCAGACAGGGAGAACACTGAAGCTTTCTTT
CDR3: CASSPDRENTEAFF
J: TRBJ1-1
V: TRBV18
D: TRBD1
size: many

DNA: TGCAGTGCTAGAGGGCGATATGGCTACACCTTC
CDR3: CSARGRYGYTF
J: TRBJ1-2
V: TRBV20-1
D: .
size: many

DNA: TGTGCCAGCAGTTACTCGGGCAGGGGGCATACTGAAGCTTTCTTT
CDR3: CASSYSGRGHTEAFF
J: TRBJ1-1
V: TRBV6-5
D: TRBD1
size: many

DNA: TGTGCCAGTAGTGTTCGGGAATTCCTCACTGAAGCTTTCTTT
CDR3: CASSVREFLTEAFF
J: TRBJ1-1
V: TRBV19
D: .
size: few

DNA: TGCAGTGCTAGTAGTGATACTTATGAAAAACTGTTTTTT
CDR3: CSASSDTYEKLFF
J: TRBJ1-4
V: TRBV20-1
D: .
size: many

DNA: TGTGCCAGCACGGGCCTAGGACAGCCCTCAGGAACCCAGTACTTC
CDR3: CASTGLGQPSGTQYF
J: TRBJ2-5
V: TRBV25-1
D: .
size: .

DNA: TGCGCCAGCAGCCAAGAGGGGCAGGGCGGAACTGAAGCTTTCTTT
CDR3: CASSQEGQGGTEAFF
J: TRBJ1-1
V: TRBV4-1
D: .
size: many

DNA: TGTGCCAGCAGCTTATTAATAGGGGCCGGAAACACCATATATTTT
CDR3: CASSLLIGAGNTIYF
J: TRBJ1-3
V: TRBV11-2
D: .
size: many

DNA: TGTGCCAGCAGGTCCAGGATTATGAACACTGAAGCTTTCTTT
CDR3: CASRSRIMNTEAFF
J: TRBJ1-1
V: TRBV13
D: .
size: many

DNA: TGTGCCAGCAGCTTAGGGGCAAGCTACGAGCAGTACTTC
CDR3: CASSLGASYEQYF
J: TRBJ2-7
V: TRBV7-2
D: .
size: .

DNA: TGTGCCAGCTCTCCGGGACCGGGGGCGACTGAAGCTTTCTTT
CDR3: CASSPGPGATEAFF
J: TRBJ1-1
V: TRBV18
D: .
size: many

DNA: TGTGCCAGCAGTTTATCGCCCCGTGTGTGGGGGGCAGAAAAACTGTTTTTT
CDR3: CASSLSPRVWGAEKLFF
J: TRBJ1-4
V: TRBV27
D: .
size: many

DNA: TGTGCCAGCAGTTCCTTTAGCGGGGGCAGCACAGATACGCAGTATTTT
CDR3: CASSSFSGGSTDTQYF
J: TRBJ2-3
V: TRBV28
D: TRBD2
size: .

DNA: TGTGCCAGCAGCCACGTCGACGGAGCCTATGGCTACACCTTC
CDR3: CASSHVDGAYGYTF
J: TRBJ1-2
V: TRBV3-1
D: .
size: many

DNA: TGTGCCAGCAGCCAAACTAGCGGGGGAGGAGATACGCAGTATTTT
CDR3: CASSQTSGGGDTQYF
J: TRBJ2-3
V: TRBV11-3
D: TRBD2
size: many

DNA: TGTGCCAGCAGCCCTCCAATAACGGGACTGCCCAATGAGCAGTTCTTC
CDR3: CASSPPITGLPNEQFF
J: TRBJ2-1
V: TRBV2
D: .
size: .